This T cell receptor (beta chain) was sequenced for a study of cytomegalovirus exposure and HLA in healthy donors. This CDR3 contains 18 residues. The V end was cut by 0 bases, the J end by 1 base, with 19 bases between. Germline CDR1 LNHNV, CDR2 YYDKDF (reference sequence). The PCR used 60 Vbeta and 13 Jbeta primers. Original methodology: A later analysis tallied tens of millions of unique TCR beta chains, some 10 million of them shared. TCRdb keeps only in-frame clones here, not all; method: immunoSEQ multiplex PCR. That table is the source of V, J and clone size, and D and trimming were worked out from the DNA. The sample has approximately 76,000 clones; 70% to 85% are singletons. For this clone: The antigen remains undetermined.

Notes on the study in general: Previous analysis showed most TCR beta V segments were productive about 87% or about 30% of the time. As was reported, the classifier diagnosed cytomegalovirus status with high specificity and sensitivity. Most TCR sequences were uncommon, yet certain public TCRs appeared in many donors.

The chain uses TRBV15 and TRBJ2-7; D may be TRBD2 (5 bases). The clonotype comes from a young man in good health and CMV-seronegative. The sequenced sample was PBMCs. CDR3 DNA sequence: TGTGCCACCAGCAGAGATTCCAAAGCGGCCCGTCCTTCCTACGAGCAGTACTTC. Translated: CATSRDSKAARPSYEQYF.